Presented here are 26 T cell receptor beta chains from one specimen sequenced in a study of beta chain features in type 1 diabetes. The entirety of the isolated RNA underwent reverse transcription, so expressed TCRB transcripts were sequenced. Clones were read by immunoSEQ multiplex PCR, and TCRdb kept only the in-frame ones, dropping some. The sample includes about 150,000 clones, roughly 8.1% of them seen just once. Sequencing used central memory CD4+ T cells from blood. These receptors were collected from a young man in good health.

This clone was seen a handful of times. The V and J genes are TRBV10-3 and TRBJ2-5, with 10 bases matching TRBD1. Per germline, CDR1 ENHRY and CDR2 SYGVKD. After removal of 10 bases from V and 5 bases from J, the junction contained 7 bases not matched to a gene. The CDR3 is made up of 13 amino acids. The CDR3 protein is CASRQGAGETQYF. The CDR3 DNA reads TGTGCCAGCCGACAGGGGGCGGGGGAGACCCAGTACTTC.

The CDR3: CASSWGTGFAAGNTEAFF. In DNA, the CDR3 is TGTGCCAGCTCCTGGGGGACAGGGTTCGCCGCGGGGAACACTGAAGCTTTCTTT. The rearrangement joins TRBV18 to TRBJ1-1, with 9 bases matching TRBD1. Germline-derived CDR1 and CDR2 are KGHSH and LQKENI. The CDR3 consists of 18 residues. Trimming took 6 bases from V and 1 from J; bases not matched to a gene: 15.

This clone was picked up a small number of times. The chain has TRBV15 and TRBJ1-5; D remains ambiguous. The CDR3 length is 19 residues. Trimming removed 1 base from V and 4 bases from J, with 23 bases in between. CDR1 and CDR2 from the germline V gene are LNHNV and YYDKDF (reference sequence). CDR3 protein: CATSRVWVRGGPWNQPQHF. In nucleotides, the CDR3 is TGTGCCACCAGCAGAGTTTGGGTACGAGGAGGGCCCTGGAATCAGCCCCAGCATTTT.

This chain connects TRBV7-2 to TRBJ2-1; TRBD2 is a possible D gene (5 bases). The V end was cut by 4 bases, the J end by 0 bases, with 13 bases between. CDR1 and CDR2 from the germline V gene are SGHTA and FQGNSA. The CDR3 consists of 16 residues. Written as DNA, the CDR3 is TGTGCCAGCAGCTCTGGCGGGCTGAGCTCCTACAATGAGCAGTTCTTC. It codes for CASSSGGLSSYNEQFF.

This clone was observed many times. The CDR3 loop reads CASSPSLALKTDTQYF. In nucleotides, the CDR3 is TGTGCCAGCTCACCGTCTCTAGCGCTCAAGACAGATACGCAGTATTTT. This chain joins TRBV18 and TRBJ2-3, with a weak D call TRBD2 (6 bases). V lost 3 bases to trimming and J lost 3 bases, with 16 bases between them. Per germline, CDR1 KGHSH and CDR2 LQKENI. CDR3 size: 16 residues.

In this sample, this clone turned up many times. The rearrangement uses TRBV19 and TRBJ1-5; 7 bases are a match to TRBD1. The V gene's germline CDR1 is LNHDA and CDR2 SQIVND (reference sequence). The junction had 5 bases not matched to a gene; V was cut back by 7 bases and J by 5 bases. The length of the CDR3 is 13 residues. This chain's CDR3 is CASTGGLHQPQHF. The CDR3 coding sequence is TGTGCCAGTACAGGGGGTTTGCATCAGCCCCAGCATTTT. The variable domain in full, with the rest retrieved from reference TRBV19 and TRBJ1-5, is DGGITQSPKYLFRKEGQNVTLSCEQNLNHDAMYWYRQDPGQGLRLIYYSQIVNDFQKGDIAEGYSVSREKKESFPLTVTSAQKNPTAFYLCASTGGLHQPQHFGDGTRLSIL.

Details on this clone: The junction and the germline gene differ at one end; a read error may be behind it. CDR3 nucleotides: TGTGCCAGCAGTCTAGAGGGCCACGAGCAGTACTTC. Protein product: CASSLEGHEQYF. The V gene is TRBV10-3, the J gene TRBJ2-7; weak D call: TRBD2 (5 bases). The length of the CDR3 is 12 residues. Germline CDR1 reads ENHRY; CDR2 reads SYGVKD.

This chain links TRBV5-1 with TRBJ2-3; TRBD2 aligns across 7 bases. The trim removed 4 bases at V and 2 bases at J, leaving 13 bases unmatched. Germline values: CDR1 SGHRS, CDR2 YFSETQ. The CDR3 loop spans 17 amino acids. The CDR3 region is CASSPRVGTKHTDTQYF. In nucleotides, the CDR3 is TGCGCCAGCAGCCCCAGAGTTGGGACTAAGCACACAGATACGCAGTATTTT.

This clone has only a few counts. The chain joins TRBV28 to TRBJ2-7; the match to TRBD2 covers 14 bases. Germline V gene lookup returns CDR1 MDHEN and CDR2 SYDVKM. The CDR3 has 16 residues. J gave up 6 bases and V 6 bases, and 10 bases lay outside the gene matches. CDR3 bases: TGTGCCAGCAGGGGACTAGCGGGAGAGACGCGAAGCGAGCAGTACTTC. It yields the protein CASRGLAGETRSEQYF.

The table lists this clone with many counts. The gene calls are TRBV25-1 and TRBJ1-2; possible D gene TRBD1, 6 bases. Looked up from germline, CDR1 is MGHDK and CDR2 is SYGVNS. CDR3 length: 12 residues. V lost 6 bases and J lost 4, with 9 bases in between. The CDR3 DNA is TGTGCCAGCAGAGGGGGGGCCTATGGCTACACCTTC. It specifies CASRGGAYGYTF.

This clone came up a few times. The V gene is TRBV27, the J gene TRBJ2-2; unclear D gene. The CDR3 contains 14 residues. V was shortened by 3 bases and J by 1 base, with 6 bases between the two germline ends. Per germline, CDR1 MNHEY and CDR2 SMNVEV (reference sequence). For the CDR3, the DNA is TGTGCCAGCAGTTTTGACATGAACACCGGGGAGCTGTTTTTT. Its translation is CASSFDMNTGELFF.

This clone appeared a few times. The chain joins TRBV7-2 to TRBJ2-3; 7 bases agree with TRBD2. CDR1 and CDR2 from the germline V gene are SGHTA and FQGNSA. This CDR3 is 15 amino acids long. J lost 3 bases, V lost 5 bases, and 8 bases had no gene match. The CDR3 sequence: CASSRGAGVTDTQYF. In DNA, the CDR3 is TGTGCCAGCAGCCGGGGTGCGGGAGTGACAGATACGCAGTATTTT. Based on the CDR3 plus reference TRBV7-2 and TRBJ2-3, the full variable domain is GAGVSQSPSNKVTEKGKDVELRCDPISGHTALYWYRQSLGQGLEFLIYFQGNSAPDKSGLPSDRFSAERTGGSVSTLTIQRTQQEDSAVYLCASSRGAGVTDTQYFGPGTRLTVL.

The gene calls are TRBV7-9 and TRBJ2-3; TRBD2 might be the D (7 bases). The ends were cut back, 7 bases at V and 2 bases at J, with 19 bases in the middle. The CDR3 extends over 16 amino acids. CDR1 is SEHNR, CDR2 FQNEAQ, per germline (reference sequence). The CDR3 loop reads CASTLGGGDNTDTQYF. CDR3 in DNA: TGTGCCAGCACCCTGGGGGGGGGCGATAACACAGATACGCAGTATTTT.

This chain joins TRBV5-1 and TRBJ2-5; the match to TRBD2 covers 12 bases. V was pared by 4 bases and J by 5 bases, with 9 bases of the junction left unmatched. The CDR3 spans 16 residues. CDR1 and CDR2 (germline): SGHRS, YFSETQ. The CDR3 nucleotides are TGCGCCAGCAGCCCAGGACTAGCGGGGCTGGGGGAGACCCAGTACTTC. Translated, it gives CASSPGLAGLGETQYF.

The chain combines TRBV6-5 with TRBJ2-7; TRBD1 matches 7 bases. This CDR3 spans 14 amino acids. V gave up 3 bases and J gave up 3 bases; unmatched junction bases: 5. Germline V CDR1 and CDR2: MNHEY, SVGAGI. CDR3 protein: CASSYGQENYEQYF. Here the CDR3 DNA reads TGTGCCAGCAGTTATGGACAGGAAAACTACGAGCAGTACTTC.

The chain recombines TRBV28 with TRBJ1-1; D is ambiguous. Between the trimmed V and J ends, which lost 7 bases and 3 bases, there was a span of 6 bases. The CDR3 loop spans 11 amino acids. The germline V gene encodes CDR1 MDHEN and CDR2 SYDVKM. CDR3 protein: CASNIHTEAFF. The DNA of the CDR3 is TGTGCCAGCAACATACACACTGAAGCTTTCTTT.

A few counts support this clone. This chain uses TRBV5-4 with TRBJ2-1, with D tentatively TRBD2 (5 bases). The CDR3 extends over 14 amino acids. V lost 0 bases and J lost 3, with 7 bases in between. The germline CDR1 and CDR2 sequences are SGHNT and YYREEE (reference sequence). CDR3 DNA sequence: TGTGCCAGCAGCTTGGCCGGGGACTACAATGAGCAGTTCTTC. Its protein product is CASSLAGDYNEQFF.

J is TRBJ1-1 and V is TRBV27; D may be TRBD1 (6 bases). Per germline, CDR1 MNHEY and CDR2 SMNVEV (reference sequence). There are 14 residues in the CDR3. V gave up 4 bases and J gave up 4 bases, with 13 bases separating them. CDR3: CASSYRDRSTEAFF. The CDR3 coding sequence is TGTGCCAGCAGTTATCGAGACAGGAGCACTGAAGCTTTCTTT.

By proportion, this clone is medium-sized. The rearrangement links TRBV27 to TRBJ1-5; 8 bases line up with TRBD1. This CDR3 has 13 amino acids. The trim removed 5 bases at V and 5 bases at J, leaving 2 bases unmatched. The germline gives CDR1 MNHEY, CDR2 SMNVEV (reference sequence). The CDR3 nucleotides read TGTGCCAGCAGTAGCAGGGGGCATCAGCCCCAGCATTTT. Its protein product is CASSSRGHQPQHF.

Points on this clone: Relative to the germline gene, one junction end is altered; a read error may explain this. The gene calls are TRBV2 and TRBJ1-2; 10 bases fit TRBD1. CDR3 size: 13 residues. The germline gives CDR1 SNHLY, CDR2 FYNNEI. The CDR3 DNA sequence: TGTGCCGGCTGGACAGGGGGGAACTCTGGCTACACCTTC. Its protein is CAGWTGGNSGYTF.

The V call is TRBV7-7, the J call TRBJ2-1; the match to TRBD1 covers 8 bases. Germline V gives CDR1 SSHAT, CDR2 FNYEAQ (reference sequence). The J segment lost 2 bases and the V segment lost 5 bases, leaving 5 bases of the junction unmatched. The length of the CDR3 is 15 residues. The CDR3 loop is CASSAQGATYNEQFF. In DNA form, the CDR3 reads TGTGCCAGCAGCGCGCAGGGGGCCACCTACAATGAGCAGTTCTTC.

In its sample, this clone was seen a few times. In nucleotides, the CDR3 is TGTGCCAGCAACGAGACAGGAGGAGTAGCCAAAAACATTCAGTACTTC. Protein sequence: CASNETGGVAKNIQYF. This sequence joins TRBV21-1 and TRBJ2-4; TRBD1 is the table's D call and was not checked against the DNA. TRBV21-1 is labeled a pseudogene. This CDR3 has 16 residues.

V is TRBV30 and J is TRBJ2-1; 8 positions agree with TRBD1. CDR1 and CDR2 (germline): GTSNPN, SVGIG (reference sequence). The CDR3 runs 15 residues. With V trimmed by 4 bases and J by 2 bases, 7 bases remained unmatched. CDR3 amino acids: CAWTLRTGTYNEQFF. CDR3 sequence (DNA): TGTGCCTGGACCCTCCGGACAGGGACCTACAATGAGCAGTTCTTC.

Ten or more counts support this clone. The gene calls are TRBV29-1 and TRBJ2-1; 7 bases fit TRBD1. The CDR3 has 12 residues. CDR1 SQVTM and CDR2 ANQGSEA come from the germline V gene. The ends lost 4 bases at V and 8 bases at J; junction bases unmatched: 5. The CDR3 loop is CSVVFQGDEQFF. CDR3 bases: TGCAGCGTTGTTTTTCAGGGGGATGAGCAGTTCTTC.

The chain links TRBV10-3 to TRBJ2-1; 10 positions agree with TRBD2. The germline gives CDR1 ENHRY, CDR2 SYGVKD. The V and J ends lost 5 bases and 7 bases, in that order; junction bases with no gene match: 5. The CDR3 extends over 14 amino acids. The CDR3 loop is CAISSGGANNEQFF. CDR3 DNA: TGTGCCATCAGTAGCGGGGGGGCGAATAATGAGCAGTTCTTC.

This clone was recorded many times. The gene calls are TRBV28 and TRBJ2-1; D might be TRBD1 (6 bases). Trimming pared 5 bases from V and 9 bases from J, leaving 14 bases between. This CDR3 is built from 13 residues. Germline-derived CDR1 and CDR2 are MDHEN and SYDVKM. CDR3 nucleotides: TGTGCCAGCAGTATATTGGGGGCGCCTGAGCAGTTCTTC. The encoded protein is CASSILGAPEQFF.